The source of this TCR beta chain is a study of CD39 and CD103 CD8 tumor-infiltrating T cells. Regarding the study as a whole: Compared with DN, SP and blood memory CD8, DP TILs appeared more oligoclonal.

DNA input per subset was roughly 8,500 to 100,000 sorted cells. The repertoire was sequenced with immunoSEQ multiplex PCR; TCRdb's copy has only in-frame clones and lacks some. Of 15,000 or so clones listed, about 89% are singletons. CCR7 was ignored; memory CD8 cells were sorted as CD8+CD4-CD45RA-. To note about this clone: The target antigen is unknown.

CDR1 and CDR2 (germline): LGHNA, YNFKEQ. CDR3 length: 15 amino acids. The ends lost 6 bases at V and 2 bases at J; junction bases unmatched: 6. The J gene is TRBJ2-1, the V gene TRBV4-2; 8 bases are shared with TRBD2. This sequence originates from a human donor with head and neck squamous cell carcinoma. Source material: CD8+ T cells sorted from blood. As for subset: total memory CD8 T cells (CD45RA-CCR7+/-) from blood or uninvolved lymph node. The CDR3, as DNA: TGTGCCAGCAGAGATTCTAGCGGGCCCTACAATGAGCAGTTCTTC. Translation gives CASRDSSGPYNEQFF.